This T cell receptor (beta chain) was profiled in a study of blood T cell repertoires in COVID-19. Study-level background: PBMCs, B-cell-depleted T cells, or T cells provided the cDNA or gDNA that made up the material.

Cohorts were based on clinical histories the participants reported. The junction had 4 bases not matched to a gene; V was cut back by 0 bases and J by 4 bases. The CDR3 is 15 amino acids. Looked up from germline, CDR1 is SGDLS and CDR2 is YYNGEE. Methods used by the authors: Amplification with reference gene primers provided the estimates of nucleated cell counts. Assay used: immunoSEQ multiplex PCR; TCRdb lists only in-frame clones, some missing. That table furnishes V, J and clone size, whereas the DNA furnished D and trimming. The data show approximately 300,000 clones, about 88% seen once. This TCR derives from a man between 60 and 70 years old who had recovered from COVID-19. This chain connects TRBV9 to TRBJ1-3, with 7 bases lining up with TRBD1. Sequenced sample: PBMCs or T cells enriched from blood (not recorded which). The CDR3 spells CASSVEGAPGNTIYF. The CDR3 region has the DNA TGTGCCAGCAGCGTAGAGGGGGCGCCGGGAAACACCATATATTTT.